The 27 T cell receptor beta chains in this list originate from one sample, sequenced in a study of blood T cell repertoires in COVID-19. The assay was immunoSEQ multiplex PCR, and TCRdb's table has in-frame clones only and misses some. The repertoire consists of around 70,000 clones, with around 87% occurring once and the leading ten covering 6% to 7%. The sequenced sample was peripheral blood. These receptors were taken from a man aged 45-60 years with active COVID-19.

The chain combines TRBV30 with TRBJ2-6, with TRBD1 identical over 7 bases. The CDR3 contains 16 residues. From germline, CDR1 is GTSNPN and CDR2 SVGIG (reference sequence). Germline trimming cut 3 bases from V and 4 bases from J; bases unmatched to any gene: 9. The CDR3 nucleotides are TGTGCCTGGAGGAACCCGGGACAGACAGGGGCCAACGTCCTGACTTTC. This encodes CAWRNPGQTGANVLTF.

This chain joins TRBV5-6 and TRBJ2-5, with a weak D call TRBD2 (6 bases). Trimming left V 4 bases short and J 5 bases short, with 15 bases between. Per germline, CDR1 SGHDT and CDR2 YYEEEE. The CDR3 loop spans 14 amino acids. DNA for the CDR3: TGTGCCAGCAGCCTGACGAGGAGGGCGGAGACCCAGTACTTC. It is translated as CASSLTRRAETQYF.

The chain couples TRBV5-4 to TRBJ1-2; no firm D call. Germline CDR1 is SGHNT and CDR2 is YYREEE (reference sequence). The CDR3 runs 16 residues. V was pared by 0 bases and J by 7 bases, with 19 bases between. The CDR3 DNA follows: TGTGCCAGCAGCTTGGCCAATATAGGCCCGGAGGGTGGCTACACCTTC. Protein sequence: CASSLANIGPEGGYTF.

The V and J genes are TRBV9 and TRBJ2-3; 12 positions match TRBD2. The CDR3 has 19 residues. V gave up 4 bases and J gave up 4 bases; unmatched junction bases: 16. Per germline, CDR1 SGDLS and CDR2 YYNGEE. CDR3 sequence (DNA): TGTGCCAGCAGCCCCTCCTGGGGACTAGCGGGCTTAGGGGCAGATACGCAGTATTTT. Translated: CASSPSWGLAGLGADTQYF.

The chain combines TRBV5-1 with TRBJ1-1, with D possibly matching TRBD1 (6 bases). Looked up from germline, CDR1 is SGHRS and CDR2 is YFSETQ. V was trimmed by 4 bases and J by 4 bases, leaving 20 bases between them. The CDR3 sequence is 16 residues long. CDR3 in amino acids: CASSPPGAGGVTEAFF. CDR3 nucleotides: TGCGCCAGCAGCCCGCCGGGTGCTGGGGGCGTCACTGAAGCTTTCTTT.

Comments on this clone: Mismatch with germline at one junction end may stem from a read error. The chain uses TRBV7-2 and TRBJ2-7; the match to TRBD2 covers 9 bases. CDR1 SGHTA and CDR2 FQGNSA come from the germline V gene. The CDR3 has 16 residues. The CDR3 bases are TGTGCCAGCAGCTTCCGTAGGACTAGCGTCTCCCACGAGCAGTACTTC. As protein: CASSFRRTSVSHEQYF. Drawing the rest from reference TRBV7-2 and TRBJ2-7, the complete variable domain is GAGVSQSPSNKVTEKGKDVELRCDPISGHTALYWYRQSLGQGLEFLIYFQGNSAPDKSGLPSDRFSAERTGGSVSTLTIQRTQQEDSAVYLCASSFRRTSVSHEQYFGPGTRLTVT.

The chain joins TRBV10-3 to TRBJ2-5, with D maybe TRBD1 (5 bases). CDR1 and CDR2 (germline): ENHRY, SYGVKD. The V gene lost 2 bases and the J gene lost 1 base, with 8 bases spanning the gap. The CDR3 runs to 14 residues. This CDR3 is CAISEGAVQETQYF. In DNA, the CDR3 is TGTGCCATCAGTGAGGGGGCGGTCCAAGAGACCCAGTACTTC.

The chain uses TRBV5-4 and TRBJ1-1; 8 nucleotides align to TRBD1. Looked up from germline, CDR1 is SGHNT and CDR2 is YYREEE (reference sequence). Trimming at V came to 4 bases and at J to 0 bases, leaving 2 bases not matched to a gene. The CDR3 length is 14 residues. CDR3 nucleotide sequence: TGTGCCAGCAGCCAGGGGGCCGTGAACACTGAAGCTTTCTTT. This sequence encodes CASSQGAVNTEAFF.

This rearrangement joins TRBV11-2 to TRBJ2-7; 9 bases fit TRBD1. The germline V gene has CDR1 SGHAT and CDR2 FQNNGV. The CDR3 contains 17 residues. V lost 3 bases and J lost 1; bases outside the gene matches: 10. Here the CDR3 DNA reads TGTGCCAGCAGCTTTCTTCCCACGACAGGGGGGTCCTACGAGCAGTACTTC. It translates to CASSFLPTTGGSYEQYF. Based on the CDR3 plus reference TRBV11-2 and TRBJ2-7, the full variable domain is EAGVAQSPRYKIIEKRQSVAFWCNPISGHATLYWYQQILGQGPKLLIQFQNNGVVDDSQLPKDRFSAERLKGVDSTLKIQPAKLEDSAVYLCASSFLPTTGGSYEQYFGPGTRLTVT.

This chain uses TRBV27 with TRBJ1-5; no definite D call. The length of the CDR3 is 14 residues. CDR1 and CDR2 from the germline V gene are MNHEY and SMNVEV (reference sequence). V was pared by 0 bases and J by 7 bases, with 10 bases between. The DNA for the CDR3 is TGTGCCAGCAGTTTATCGTCGAGCGAACAGCCCCAGCATTTT. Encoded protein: CASSLSSSEQPQHF.

The CDR3 loop reads CASSEESAGYTEAFF. In nucleotides, the CDR3 is TGTGCCAGCAGTGAGGAATCAGCGGGGTACACTGAAGCTTTCTTT. The rearrangement uses TRBV6-4 and TRBJ1-1, with D unclear. Trimming stripped 3 bases from V and 3 bases from J, with 14 bases between. The CDR3 is 15 amino acids. CDR1 MRHNA and CDR2 SNTAGT come from the germline V gene.

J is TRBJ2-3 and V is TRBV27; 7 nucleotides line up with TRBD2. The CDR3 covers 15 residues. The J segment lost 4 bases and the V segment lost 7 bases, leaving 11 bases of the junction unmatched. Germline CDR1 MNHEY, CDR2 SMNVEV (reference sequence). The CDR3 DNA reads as TGTGCCAGCAAGGGGAGGGGAGGGCTCGCAGATACGCAGTATTTT. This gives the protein CASKGRGGLADTQYF.

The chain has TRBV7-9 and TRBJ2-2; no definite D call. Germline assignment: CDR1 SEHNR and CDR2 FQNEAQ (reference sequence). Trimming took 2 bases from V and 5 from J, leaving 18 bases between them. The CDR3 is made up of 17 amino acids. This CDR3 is CASSLKNSLVETGELFF. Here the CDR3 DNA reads TGTGCCAGCAGCTTAAAGAATAGCCTAGTCGAGACCGGGGAGCTGTTTTTT.

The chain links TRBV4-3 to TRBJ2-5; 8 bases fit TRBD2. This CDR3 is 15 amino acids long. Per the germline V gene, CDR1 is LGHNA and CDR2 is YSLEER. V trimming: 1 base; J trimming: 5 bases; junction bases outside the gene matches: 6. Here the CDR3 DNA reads TGCGCCAGCAGCCAAGGGTCGGGGGGGCATGAGACCCAGTACTTC. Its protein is CASSQGSGGHETQYF.

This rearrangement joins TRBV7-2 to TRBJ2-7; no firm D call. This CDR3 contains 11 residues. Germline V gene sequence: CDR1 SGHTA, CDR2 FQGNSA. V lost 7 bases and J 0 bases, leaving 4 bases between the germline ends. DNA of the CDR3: TGTGCCAGCATAGCCTCCTACGAGCAGTACTTC. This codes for CASIASYEQYF.

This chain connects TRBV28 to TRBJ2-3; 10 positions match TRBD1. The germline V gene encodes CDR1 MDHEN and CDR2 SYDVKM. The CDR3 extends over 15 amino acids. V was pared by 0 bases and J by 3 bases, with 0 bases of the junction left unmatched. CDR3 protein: CASSLWGQGTDTQYF. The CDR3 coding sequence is TGTGCCAGCAGTTTATGGGGACAGGGGACAGATACGCAGTATTTT.

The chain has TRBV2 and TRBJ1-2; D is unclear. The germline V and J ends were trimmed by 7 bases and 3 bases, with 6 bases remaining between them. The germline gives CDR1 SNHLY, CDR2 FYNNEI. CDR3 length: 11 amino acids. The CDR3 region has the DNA TGTGCCAGCAAGAGGGACTATGGCTACACCTTC. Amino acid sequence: CASKRDYGYTF.

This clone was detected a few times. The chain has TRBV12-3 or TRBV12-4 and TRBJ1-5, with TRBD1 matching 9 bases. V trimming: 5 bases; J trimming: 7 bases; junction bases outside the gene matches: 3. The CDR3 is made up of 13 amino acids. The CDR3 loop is CASSTDRGQPQHF. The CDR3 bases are TGTGCCAGCAGTACGGACAGGGGACAGCCCCAGCATTTT.

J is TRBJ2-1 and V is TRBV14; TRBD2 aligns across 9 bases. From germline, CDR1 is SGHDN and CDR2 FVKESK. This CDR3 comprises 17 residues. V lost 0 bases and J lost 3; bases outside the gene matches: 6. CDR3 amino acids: CASSQEGAGGVYNEQFF. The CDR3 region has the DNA TGTGCCAGCAGCCAAGAAGGGGCGGGAGGGGTCTACAATGAGCAGTTCTTC.

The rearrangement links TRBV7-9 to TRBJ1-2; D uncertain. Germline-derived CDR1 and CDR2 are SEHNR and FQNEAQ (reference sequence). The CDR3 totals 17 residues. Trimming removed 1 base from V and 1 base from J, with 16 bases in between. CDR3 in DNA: TGTGCCAGCAGCTTAGGGCTTCCCTCTAGCCTTAACTATGGCTACACCTTC. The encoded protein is CASSLGLPSSLNYGYTF.

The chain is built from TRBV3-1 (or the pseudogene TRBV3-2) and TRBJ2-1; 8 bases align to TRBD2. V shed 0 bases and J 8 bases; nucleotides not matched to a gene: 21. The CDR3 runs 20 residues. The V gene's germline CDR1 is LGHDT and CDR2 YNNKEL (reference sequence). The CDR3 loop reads CASSQEEGFEMGGRFDEQFF. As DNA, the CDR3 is TGTGCCAGCAGCCAAGAGGAGGGTTTCGAGATGGGCGGGAGGTTCGATGAGCAGTTCTTC.

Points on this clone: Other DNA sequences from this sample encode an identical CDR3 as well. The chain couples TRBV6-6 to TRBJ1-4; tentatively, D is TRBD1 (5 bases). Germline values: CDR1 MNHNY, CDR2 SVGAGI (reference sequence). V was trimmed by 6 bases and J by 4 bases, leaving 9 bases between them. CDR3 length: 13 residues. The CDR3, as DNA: TGTGCCAGCAGCCGGGACTATAATGAAAAACTGTTTTTT. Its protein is CASSRDYNEKLFF.

The CDR3 DNA reads TGTGCCAGCAGCGGGGGAGGTCTTGAGCAGTTCTTC. As protein: CASSGGGLEQFF. J is TRBJ2-1 and V is TRBV9; tentative D call: TRBD2 (6 bases). CDR1 and CDR2 (germline): SGDLS, YYNGEE. Deletions cut 3 bases from V and 9 bases from J, with 10 bases between. This CDR3 is built from 12 residues. The variable domain in full, completed from reference TRBV9 and TRBJ2-1, reads DSGVTQTPKHLITATGQRVTLRCSPRSGDLSVYWYQQSLDQGLQFLIQYYNGEERAKGNILERFSAQQFPDLHSELNLSSLELGDSALYFCASSGGGLEQFFGPGTRLTVL.

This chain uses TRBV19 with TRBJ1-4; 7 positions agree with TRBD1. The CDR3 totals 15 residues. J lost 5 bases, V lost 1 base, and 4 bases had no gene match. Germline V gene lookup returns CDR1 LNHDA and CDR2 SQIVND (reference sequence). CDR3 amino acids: CASSIGGGANEKLFF. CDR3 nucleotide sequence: TGTGCCAGTAGTATAGGAGGGGGCGCCAATGAAAAACTGTTTTTT. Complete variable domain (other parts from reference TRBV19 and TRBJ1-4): DGGITQSPKYLFRKEGQNVTLSCEQNLNHDAMYWYRQDPGQGLRLIYYSQIVNDFQKGDIAEGYSVSREKKESFPLTVTSAQKNPTAFYLCASSIGGGANEKLFFGSGTQLSVL.

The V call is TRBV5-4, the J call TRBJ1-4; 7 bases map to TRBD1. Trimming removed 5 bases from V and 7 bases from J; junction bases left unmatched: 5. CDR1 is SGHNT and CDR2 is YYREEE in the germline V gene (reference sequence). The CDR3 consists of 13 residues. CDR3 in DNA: TGTGCCAGCAGGAGGGGGCGAAGTGAAAAACTGTTTTTT. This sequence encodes CASRRGRSEKLFF. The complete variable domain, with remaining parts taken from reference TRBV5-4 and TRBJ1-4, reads ETGVTQSPTHLIKTRGQQVTLRCSSQSGHNTVSWYQQALGQGPQFIFQYYREEENGRGNFPPRFSGLQFPNYSSELNVNALELDDSALYLCASRRGRSEKLFFGSGTQLSVL.

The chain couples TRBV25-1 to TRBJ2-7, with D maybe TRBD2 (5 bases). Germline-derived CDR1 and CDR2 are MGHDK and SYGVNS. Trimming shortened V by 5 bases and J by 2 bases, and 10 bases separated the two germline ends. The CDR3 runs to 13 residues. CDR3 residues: CASSLSGTYEQYF. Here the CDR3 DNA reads TGTGCCAGCAGTTTGTCGGGGACCTACGAGCAGTACTTC.

In DNA, the CDR3 is TGTGCCAGCAGCTTCGTTGCGGGGAGGGTCACCGGGGAGCTGTTTTTT. This codes for CASSFVAGRVTGELFF. This chain connects TRBV7-2 to TRBJ2-2, with TRBD2 matching over 7 bases. This CDR3 contains 16 residues. Unmatched junction bases numbered 8, after V lost 3 bases and J lost 4 bases. Per the germline V gene, CDR1 is SGHTA and CDR2 is FQGNSA.